This T cell receptor beta chain was obtained from a study of CD8 T cells in ankylosing spondylitis. Study-wide findings and caveats: Relatively rare in peripheral blood, disease-linked clones were also CD8+.

TCRdb passed the 5' RACE reads through MiXCR, listing each CDR3 protein once. Altogether around 33,000 distinct CDR3 sequences are present, roughly 7.9% being singletons, with the ten largest covering roughly a tenth. V was clipped by 0 bases and J by 3 bases, with 11 bases between them. CDR1 SGHVS and CDR2 FNYEAQ come from the germline V gene. This CDR3 has 15 amino acids. This clonotype was seen many times. Its antigen is currently unknown. What was sequenced was blood, either unsorted or a sorted T cell fraction (not recorded which). This TCR derives from a male donor with ankylosing spondylitis or in good health (not recorded which). The chain couples TRBV7-6 to TRBJ1-1; no definite D call. CDR3 DNA sequence: TGTGCCAGCAGCTTAGCGGGGTTGGGGTACACTGAAGCTTTCTTT. This sequence encodes CASSLAGLGYTEAFF.